Listed below are T cell receptor beta chains from one sample, sequenced in a study of human T cells and chemical hapten exposure. A single record per CDR3 protein comes from TCRdb applying MiXCR to the RACE reads. This table holds some 200,000 distinct CDR3 sequences, around 22% found once. This specimen was whole blood, taken in connection with sensitization to the hapten diphenylcyclopropenone (DPC). These receptors were taken from a woman between 50 and 59 years old with alopecia areata. Some clones in this sample may be carry-over from other donors' samples. Each CDR3 is given with its conserved first and last residue.

TRBV6-5	TRBJ2-4	CASSSQGLAKNIQYF
TRBV20-1	TRBJ2-7	CSARGFGVYYEQYF
TRBV15	TRBJ1-4	CATSSRRQGTTNEKLFF
TRBV29-1	TRBJ2-5	CSARTSSEETQYF
TRBV19	TRBJ1-6	CASRVDRAVNSPLHF
TRBV28	TRBJ1-3	CASSLWVGADTIYF
TRBV12-3/TRBV12-4	TRBJ2-7	CASSQLAIEQYF
TRBV7-2	TRBJ2-2	CASSSAMSGELFF
TRBV5-6	TRBJ1-1	CASNPPPTGGISDTEAFF
TRBV13	TRBJ2-7	CASSLEDRVYEQYF
TRBV20-1	TRBJ1-5	CSATTGDNQPQHF
TRBV27	TRBJ1-2	CASSLSVPVYGYTF
TRBV9	TRBJ2-5	CASSVGRGRVGGETQYF
TRBV20-1	TRBJ2-2	CSARSGRLYTGELFF
TRBV2	TRBJ2-1	CASGGTSGSF
TRBV28	TRBJ2-3	CASSPTKEAEDTQYF
TRBV5-1	TRBJ2-7	CASSLGPSDPYEQYF
TRBV7-9	TRBJ1-2	CASSFNRGYGYTF
TRBV29-1	TRBJ2-1	CSVLTAADEQFF
TRBV27	TRBJ2-3	CASSLQQGPADTQYF
TRBV6-5	TRBJ2-7	CASRVLAGGGYEQYF
TRBV5-1	TRBJ2-6	CASSLGAGVGANVLTF
TRBV2	TRBJ1-4	CASNREATNEKLFF
TRBV7-9	TRBJ1-1	CASSPDRGPGSEAFF
TRBV20-1	TRBJ2-1	CSARISGKDYNEQFF
TRBV20-1	TRBJ2-7	CSAVSGSTYEQYF
TRBV2	TRBJ1-2	CASSEGDRGGDGYTF
TRBV10-1	TRBJ2-1	CASSDFRLAGNNEQFF
TRBV6-6	TRBJ2-1	CASSRLAGLSEQFF
TRBV20-1	TRBJ2-7	CSATRADNPNYEQYF
TRBV13	TRBJ2-7	CASSAWTSGLSYEQYF
TRBV12-3/TRBV12-4	TRBJ2-3	CASSFLTPTDTQYF
TRBV20-1	TRBJ1-5	CSARDREYSNQPQHF
TRBV6-1	TRBJ2-2	CASWGGVKAGELFF
TRBV3-1	TRBJ2-1	CASSQDTAGGDEQFF
TRBV10-3	TRBJ2-6	CAIRTGDSGANVLTF
TRBV12-3/TRBV12-4	TRBJ1-2	CASSFDEKLAGYTF
TRBV3-1	TRBJ1-2	CASSQEGDRVRGYTF
TRBV6-5	TRBJ2-7	CASSYSGGRAHEQYF
TRBV28	TRBJ1-1	CASSFIQGNLNTEAFF
TRBV20-1	TRBJ1-2	CSARDAWQHGYTF
TRBV7-8	TRBJ2-3	CASSSPMQQLLTDTQYF
TRBV3-1	TRBJ2-7	CASSQAARAEAYEQYF
TRBV20-1	TRBJ2-5	CSATRVAQETQYF
TRBV5-1	TRBJ2-3	CASSPELAGGPTDTQYF
TRBV24-1	TRBJ2-1	CATSVGTSGYNEQFF
TRBV6-5	TRBJ2-7	CASRNLLAGLSEQYF
TRBV20-1	TRBJ2-3	CSASHQALVGTDTQYF
TRBV6-5	TRBJ2-7	CASSLGTNYEQYF
TRBV9	TRBJ2-7	CASSERSGPYYEQYF
TRBV5-1	TRBJ2-7	CASSLDRTSAAYEQYF
TRBV28	TRBJ1-5	CASSDRNNQPQHF
TRBV27	TRBJ1-6	CASSLSGGVESPLHF
TRBV6-1	TRBJ1-1	CASSEAFHTEAFF
TRBV4-2	TRBJ2-7	CASSLGTSGGYEQYF
TRBV28	TRBJ1-1	CASTDDPQVTEAFF
TRBV5-1	TRBJ2-3	CASSLQGLPNGADTQYF
TRBV4-2	TRBJ2-6	CASSQDMVTGANVLTF